These 20 T cell receptor beta chains share one sample of origin, sequenced in a study of OX40 agonist ivuxolimab in advanced cancers. Here immunoSEQ multiplex PCR was the method, and the copy in TCRdb shows in-frame clones only, minus some. The data hold about 75,000 clones, with 85% observed a single time. The sample here was CD4+ or CD8+ T cells sorted from blood, taken in a trial of the OX40 agonist ivuxolimab. All receptors derive from an adult with an advanced solid tumor such as melanoma, head and neck, liver or kidney cancer.

The chain couples TRBV6-5 to TRBJ1-1, with a tentative D call TRBD1 (6 bases). Germline assignment: CDR1 MNHEY and CDR2 SVGAGI. V lost 0 bases and J lost 4, with 6 bases in between. The CDR3 spans 13 residues. CDR3 coding DNA: TGTGCCAGCAGTTACTCGACAGGCACTGAAGCTTTCTTT. Amino acids: CASSYSTGTEAFF.

The chain employs TRBV14 and TRBJ2-5, with 8 bases lining up with TRBD2. From germline, CDR1 is SGHDN and CDR2 FVKESK. V shed 4 bases and J 5 bases; nucleotides not matched to a gene: 15. The CDR3 consists of 17 residues. The CDR3 DNA sequence: TGTGCCAGCAGCCCCCGACCCCGGGGACTAGTGAGGGAGACCCAGTACTTC. Translation gives CASSPRPRGLVRETQYF. Full variable domain (outside the CDR3, taken from reference TRBV14 and TRBJ2-5): EAGVTQFPSHSVIEKGQTVTLRCDPISGHDNLYWYRRVMGKEIKFLLHFVKESKQDESGMPNNRFLAERTGGTYSTLKVQPAELEDSGVYFCASSPRPRGLVRETQYFGPGTRLLVL.

This CDR3 is CASSSPAGTGFRAFF. The CDR3 DNA sequence: TGTGCCAGCAGTTCCCCAGCCGGGACAGGGTTTCGAGCTTTCTTT. The chain links TRBV6-5 to TRBJ1-1; 9 bases line up with TRBD1. Germline CDR1 and CDR2: MNHEY and SVGAGI. V shed 4 bases and J 10 bases; nucleotides not matched to a gene: 13. The CDR3 contains 15 residues.

As for this clone: One junction end disagrees with the germline gene, perhaps due to a read error. Here the CDR3 reads CAGSLKGPGYNEQFF. The DNA for the CDR3 is TGCGCCGGCAGCCTGAAAGGGCCGGGATACAATGAGCAGTTCTTC. The chain carries TRBV5-1 and TRBJ2-1; perhaps TRBD2 as D (5 bases). This CDR3 comprises 15 residues. Germline V CDR1 and CDR2: SGHRS, YFSETQ.

CDR3 nucleotide sequence: TGTGCCAGCAGCCCGGGACCATACAATGAGCAGTTCTTC. Translating gives CASSPGPYNEQFF. The chain carries TRBV6-5 and TRBJ2-1; D tentatively fits TRBD1 or TRBD2 (5 bases each). V gave up 6 bases and J gave up 4 bases, with 10 bases separating them. The germline V gene encodes CDR1 MNHEY and CDR2 SVGAGI. The CDR3 extends over 13 amino acids.

V is TRBV11-3 and J is TRBJ2-3; no clear D. The CDR3 spans 13 residues. Germline loops: CDR1 SGHNT, CDR2 YENEEA. V gave up 5 bases and J gave up 2 bases, with 8 bases separating them. CDR3 residues: CASSPYPTDTQYF. The DNA of the CDR3 is TGTGCCAGCAGCCCGTACCCCACAGATACGCAGTATTTT.

The chain uses TRBV28 and TRBJ1-5, with D hard to call. The ends were cut back, 3 bases at V and 3 bases at J, with 9 bases in the middle. This CDR3 is 14 amino acids long. The germline V gene encodes CDR1 MDHEN and CDR2 SYDVKM. The CDR3 coding sequence is TGTGCCAGCAGTTTGGGTGCCCCCAATCAGCCCCAGCATTTT. Translation: CASSLGAPNQPQHF.

The rearrangement joins TRBV28 to TRBJ2-1; D call uncertain. This CDR3 is 15 amino acids long. V lost 9 bases to trimming and J lost 9 bases, with 24 bases between them. Germline V gene lookup returns CDR1 MDHEN and CDR2 SYDVKM. The CDR3 sequence: CASSEEPGRSGEQFF. CDR3 sequence (DNA): TGTGCCAGTAGTGAAGAGCCCGGTAGGTCGGGTGAGCAGTTCTTC.

This clone was found a few times. The chain combines TRBV25-1 with TRBJ1-2, with D unclear. V lost 5 bases and J 8 bases, leaving 18 bases between the germline ends. CDR1 and CDR2 from the germline V gene are MGHDK and SYGVNS. The CDR3 has 14 residues. CDR3 sequence reads: CASSMNIGSGGYTF. The CDR3 DNA follows: TGTGCCAGCAGTATGAATATCGGGTCTGGGGGCTACACCTTC.

J is TRBJ1-1 and V is TRBV7-9; D gene ambiguous. V shed 2 bases and J shed 2 bases, with 6 bases lying between them. This CDR3 comprises 13 residues. CDR1 and CDR2 from the germline V gene are SEHNR and FQNEAQ (reference sequence). CDR3 protein: CASSLTPNTEAFF. DNA for the CDR3: TGTGCCAGCAGCTTAACACCCAACACTGAAGCTTTCTTT.

V usage is TRBV10-1 and J usage is TRBJ2-1; a weak D match, TRBD1 (7 bases). The CDR3 covers 16 residues. Germline V lookup: CDR1 WNHNN, CDR2 SYGVQD (reference sequence). With 3 bases removed from V and 6 bases from J, the gap between germline ends came to 18 bases. CDR3 region: CASSDSGGKRSNEQFF. The CDR3 nucleotides read TGCGCCAGCAGTGATTCAGGGGGGAAGAGGAGCAATGAGCAGTTCTTC.

The chain couples TRBV7-2 to TRBJ2-7; D is unresolved. V dropped 2 bases and J dropped 3 bases, with 14 bases sitting between them. The CDR3 consists of 15 residues. CDR1 is SGHTA and CDR2 is FQGNSA in the germline V gene. CDR3 bases: TGTGCCAGCAGCTTAAGGGCCGGGCCAAACTACGAGCAGTACTTC. Translation: CASSLRAGPNYEQYF.

This chain connects TRBV4-2 to TRBJ2-1, with 11 positions matching TRBD2. The CDR3 totals 15 residues. The germline gives CDR1 LGHNA, CDR2 YNFKEQ. The V segment lost 4 bases and the J segment 7 bases; nucleotides outside the gene matches: 6. The CDR3 reads CASSPTSGSRNEQFF. CDR3 nucleotide sequence: TGTGCCAGCAGCCCCACTAGCGGGAGTCGGAATGAGCAGTTCTTC.

The CDR3 loop reads CASSFGTSGSFTQYF. The CDR3 DNA reads as TGTGCCAGCAGCTTCGGGACTAGCGGGAGTTTTACGCAGTATTTT. The rearrangement links TRBV7-2 to TRBJ2-3, with 14 bases aligning to TRBD2. The CDR3 contains 15 residues. Germline V CDR1 and CDR2: SGHTA, FQGNSA. V shed 3 bases and J 8 bases; nucleotides not matched to a gene: 4.

The chain uses TRBV5-1 and TRBJ2-6, with a tentative D call TRBD2 (6 bases). From germline, CDR1 is SGHRS and CDR2 YFSETQ. Trimming took 4 bases from V and 0 from J, leaving 11 bases between them. The CDR3 totals 16 residues. CDR3 in amino acids: CASSPGVASGANVLTF. The CDR3, as DNA: TGCGCCAGCAGCCCGGGGGTCGCCTCTGGGGCCAACGTCCTGACTTTC.

The rearrangement links TRBV5-1 to TRBJ1-1; TRBD1 matches at 10 bases. Germline CDR1 reads SGHRS; CDR2 reads YFSETQ. CDR3 length equals 16 residues. V lost 4 bases and J lost 0; bases outside the gene matches: 6. Here the CDR3 reads CASSDRDRGMNTEAFF. CDR3 sequence (DNA): TGCGCCAGCAGCGACCGGGACAGGGGAATGAACACTGAAGCTTTCTTT.

V and J are TRBV7-2 and TRBJ2-1; tentatively, D is TRBD2 (6 bases). V lost 1 base to trimming and J lost 4 bases, with 17 bases between them. CDR1 and CDR2 (germline): SGHTA, FQGNSA. The CDR3 sequence is 17 residues long. The CDR3 nucleotides read TGTGCCAGCAGCTTAGAGGTTGCTAGCGCTAGATACAATGAGCAGTTCTTC. It is translated as CASSLEVASARYNEQFF.

This clone was seen more than once but under ten times. The chain combines TRBV18 with TRBJ2-1, with a weak D call TRBD1 (5 bases). Germline-derived CDR1 and CDR2 are KGHSH and LQKENI. This CDR3 is 16 amino acids long. V gave up 1 base and J gave up 6 bases, with 16 bases separating them. In DNA form, the CDR3 reads TGTGCCAGCTCACCACGGGTGGGCCTACAGGCCAATGAGCAGTTCTTC. The encoded protein is CASSPRVGLQANEQFF.

The chain combines TRBV6-6 with TRBJ1-5; TRBD1 aligns across 10 bases. This CDR3 spans 15 amino acids. The V gene end was trimmed by 2 bases and the J gene end by 2 bases; junction bases not matched to a gene: 0. The germline gives CDR1 MNHNY, CDR2 SVGAGI (reference sequence). This chain's CDR3 is CASSYGTGGNQPQHF. The CDR3 coding sequence is TGTGCCAGCAGTTACGGGACAGGGGGCAATCAGCCCCAGCATTTT.

The chain couples TRBV28 to TRBJ1-2; TRBD1 aligns across 9 bases. With 6 bases clipped from V and 3 bases from J, the junction kept 5 bases outside the gene matches. The germline V gene has CDR1 MDHEN and CDR2 SYDVKM. The CDR3 runs to 14 residues. DNA for the CDR3: TGTGCCAGCAGAAGTACAGGGGGCGACTATGGCTACACCTTC. It codes for CASRSTGGDYGYTF.